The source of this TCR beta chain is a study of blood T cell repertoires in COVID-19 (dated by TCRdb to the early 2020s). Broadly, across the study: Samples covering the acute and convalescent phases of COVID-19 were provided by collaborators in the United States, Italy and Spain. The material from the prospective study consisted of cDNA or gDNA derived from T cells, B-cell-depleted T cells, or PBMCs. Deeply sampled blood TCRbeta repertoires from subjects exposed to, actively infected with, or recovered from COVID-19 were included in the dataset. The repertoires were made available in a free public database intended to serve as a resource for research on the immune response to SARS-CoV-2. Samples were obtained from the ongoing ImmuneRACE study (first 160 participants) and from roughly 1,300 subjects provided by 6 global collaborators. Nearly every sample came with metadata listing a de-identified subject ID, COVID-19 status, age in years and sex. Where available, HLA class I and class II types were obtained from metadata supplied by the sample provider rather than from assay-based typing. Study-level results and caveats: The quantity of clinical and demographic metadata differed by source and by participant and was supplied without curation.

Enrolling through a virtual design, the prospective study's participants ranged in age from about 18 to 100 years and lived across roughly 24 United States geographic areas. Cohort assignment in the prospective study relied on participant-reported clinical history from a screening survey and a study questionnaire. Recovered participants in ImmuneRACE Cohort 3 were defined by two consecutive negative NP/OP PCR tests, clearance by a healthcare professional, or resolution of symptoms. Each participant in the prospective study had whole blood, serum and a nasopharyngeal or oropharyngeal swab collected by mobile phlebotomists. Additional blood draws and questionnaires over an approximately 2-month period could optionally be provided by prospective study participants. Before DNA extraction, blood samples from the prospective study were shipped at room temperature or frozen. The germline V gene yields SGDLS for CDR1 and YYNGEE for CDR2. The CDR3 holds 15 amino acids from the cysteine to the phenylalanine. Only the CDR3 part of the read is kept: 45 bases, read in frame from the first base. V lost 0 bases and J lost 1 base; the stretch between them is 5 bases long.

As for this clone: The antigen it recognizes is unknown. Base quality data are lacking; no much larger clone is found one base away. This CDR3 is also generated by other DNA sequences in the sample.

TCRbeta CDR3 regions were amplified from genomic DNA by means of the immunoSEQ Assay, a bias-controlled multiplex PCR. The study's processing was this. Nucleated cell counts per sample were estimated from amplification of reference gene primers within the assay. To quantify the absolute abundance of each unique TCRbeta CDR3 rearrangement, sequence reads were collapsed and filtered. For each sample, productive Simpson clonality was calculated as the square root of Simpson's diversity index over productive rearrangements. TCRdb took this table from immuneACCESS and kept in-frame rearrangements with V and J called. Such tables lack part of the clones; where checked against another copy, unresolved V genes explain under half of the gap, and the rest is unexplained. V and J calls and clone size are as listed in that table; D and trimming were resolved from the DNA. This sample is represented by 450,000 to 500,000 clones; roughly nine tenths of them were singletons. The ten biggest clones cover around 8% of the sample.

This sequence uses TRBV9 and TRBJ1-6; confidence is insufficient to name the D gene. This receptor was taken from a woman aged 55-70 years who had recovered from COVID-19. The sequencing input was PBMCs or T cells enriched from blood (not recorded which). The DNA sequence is TGTGCCAGCAGCGTAGCTAGTTCCTATAATTCACCCCTCCACTTT. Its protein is CASSVASSYNSPLHF.